This T cell receptor beta chain comes out of a study of naive and memory T cell subsets. Ligated cDNA underwent four rounds of PCR with nested alpha and beta constant region primers and SP2. MiXCR was run by TCRdb on the UMI-ligation and nested PCR reads, yielding one entry per CDR3 protein. The sample lists 14,000 or so distinct CDR3 sequences, around 5.2% occurring once. This sample's treatment: skin biopsy from PPD injection site in Mantoux-positive individual. The library had UMIs added by 3' ligation of an oligonucleotide to TCR cDNA. Individuals with a positive Mantoux test gave biopsies from PPD-injected skin. The CDR3 covers 11 residues. V shed 5 bases and J shed 4 bases, with 4 bases lying between them. Germline V CDR1 and CDR2: SNHLY, FYNNEI. General study results and limits: Far more TCRs reportedly came from tuberculin skin test site biopsies.

By share, this clonotype counts as medium-sized. Antigen specificity is unknown. J is TRBJ2-3 and V is TRBV2, with unresolved D. The specimen was skin, collected from a tuberculin skin test site. This TCR derives from an adult in good health. The CDR3 here is CASSISDTQYF. CDR3 in DNA: TGTGCCAGCAGTATATCAGATACGCAGTATTTT.